These T cell receptor beta chains were read from a single sample in a study of T cells in Graves' hyperthyroidism and ophthalmopathy. MiXCR, applied by TCRdb to the multiplex PCR reads, yields one record per CDR3 protein. The table includes more than 300,000 distinct CDR3 sequences, approximately 17% detected once. Input material: blood. The receptors stem from a woman aged 25 to 39 with Graves' hyperthyroidism that later progressed to Graves' ophthalmopathy. Each CDR3 is given with its conserved first and last residue. Fields, in order: J gene, V gene, D gene, clone size, CDR3 DNA, CDR3 protein. The D gene is left open where the match is weak. Only some rows state a clone size, as once, few, many or a class for expanded clones.

>TRBJ2-2|TRBV2|TRBD1|-
TGTGCCAGCAGTGCGGGACAGCAGAACACCGGGGAGCTGTTTTTT
CASSAGQQNTGELFF
>TRBJ1-5|TRBV6-1|-|-
TGTGCCAGCCTCGACTCGATTAGCAATCAGCCCCAGCATTTT
CASLDSISNQPQHF
>TRBJ1-5|TRBV20-1|-|many
TGCAGTGCTAGGCTCTACCCTAGCAATCAGCCCCAGCATTTT
CSARLYPSNQPQHF
>TRBJ1-3|TRBV11-2|-|many
TGTGCCAGCAGCTTAGGCAGGATCCTCTCTGGAAACACCATATATTTT
CASSLGRILSGNTIYF
>TRBJ2-1|TRBV12-3/TRBV12-4|TRBD2|many
TGTGCCAGCAGTCGTTATAGCGGGGGGGGTTATGAGCAGTTCTTC
CASSRYSGGGYEQFF
>TRBJ2-1|TRBV20-1|TRBD2|few
TGCAGTGCTAGAGATGGGGCTAGCGGGGGAACCTCCTACAATGAGCAGTTCTTC
CSARDGASGGTSYNEQFF
>TRBJ2-7|TRBV18|-|-
TGTGCCAGCTCACCAGAAAATTCCTACGAGCAGTACTTC
CASSPENSYEQYF
>TRBJ2-3|TRBV11-2|-|-
TGTGCTTGGAGTGTACGGGTGAGGGGGTGGGGCAGCACAGATACGCAGTATTTT
CAWSVRVRGWGSTDTQYF
>TRBJ2-1|TRBV27|TRBD1|many
TGTGCCAGCGGGGGGGACAGGGGTATCTTCAATGAGCAGTTCTTC
CASGGDRGIFNEQFF
>TRBJ2-3|TRBV20-1|-|-
TGCAGTGCTAGTGCAGCGGCGGATCTCACAGATACGCAGTATTTT
CSASAAADLTDTQYF
>TRBJ2-4|TRBV20-1|TRBD2|few
TGCAGTGCACCTAAGACCGGGACTAGCGGGAGGGTCGGCAAAAACATTCAGTACTTC
CSAPKTGTSGRVGKNIQYF
>TRBJ2-1|TRBV11-2|-|many
TGTGCCTCCAGGAGGGACTACAATGAGCAGTTCTTC
CASRRDYNEQFF
>TRBJ2-1|TRBV20-1|TRBD2|few
TGCAGTGCGAAAGGAGGACTAGCGGACTACAATGAGCAGTTCTTC
CSAKGGLADYNEQFF
>TRBJ1-1|TRBV12-3/TRBV12-4|-|many
TGTGCCAGCAGTTTCACAACCCCAACCCGGCAGGGAACTGAAGCTTTCTTT
CASSFTTPTRQGTEAFF
>TRBJ1-2|TRBV19|-|many
TGTGCCACAAGACAGAATTACCCACCCTATGGCTACACCTTC
CATRQNYPPYGYTF
>TRBJ2-7|TRBV12-3/TRBV12-4|-|many
TGTGCCAGCAGTTTAACAGTTCCAAACCGAGGAGGTACGTACGAGCAGTACTTC
CASSLTVPNRGGTYEQYF
>TRBJ2-3|TRBV5-6|-|many
TGTGCCAGCAGCTGGGATGACGGTGCAGATACGCAGTATTTT
CASSWDDGADTQYF
>TRBJ2-7|TRBV20-1|-|few
TGCAGTGCTAGGCCGGGGGCCAGCTCCTACGAGCAGTACTTC
CSARPGASSYEQYF
>TRBJ2-7|TRBV27|TRBD2|many
TGTGCCAGCAGTTTCGAGACTAGCGGGATATCCGAGCAGTACTTC
CASSFETSGISEQYF
>TRBJ1-2|TRBV30|-|few
TGTGCCTGGAGCGAGGACCTGACTAACTATGGCTACACCTTC
CAWSEDLTNYGYTF
>TRBJ1-5|TRBV11-2|-|-
TGTGCCAGCAGCCCGACCGGCAGCAATCAGCCCCAGCATTTT
CASSPTGSNQPQHF
>TRBJ2-2|TRBV7-9|TRBD1|-
TGTGCCAGCAGCTCGGACAGGGGGCTGGCCGGGGAGCTGTTTTTT
CASSSDRGLAGELFF
>TRBJ2-1|TRBV29-1|TRBD2|-
TGCAGCGTTGAGAAGACTAGCTACTACAATGAGCAGTTCTTC
CSVEKTSYYNEQFF
>TRBJ2-5|TRBV12-3/TRBV12-4|TRBD1|few
TGTGCCAGCAGTAGAGGGACAGGGGGGGAGACCCAGTACTTC
CASSRGTGGETQYF
>TRBJ2-7|TRBV5-8|TRBD1|many
TGTGCCAGCAGCCTCGACAGGGGGCCTTCGGGATACGAGCAGTACTTC
CASSLDRGPSGYEQYF
>TRBJ1-4|TRBV28|-|few
TGTGCCAGCACCCCCGGTGGTTCCGTCAATGAAAAACTGTTTTTT
CASTPGGSVNEKLFF
>TRBJ2-5|TRBV24-1|-|-
TGTGCCACCAGTGATTTTAGTCCGAGCCTACAAGAGACCCAGTACTTC
CATSDFSPSLQETQYF
>TRBJ1-4|TRBV28|TRBD1|many
TGTGCCAGCAGTTTACCGGGACAGGGGGCGCGGGATAATGAAAAACTGTTTTTT
CASSLPGQGARDNEKLFF
>TRBJ1-6|TRBV10-3|TRBD1|-
TGTGCCATCAGTATAACAGGGGATAATTCACCCCTCCACTTT
CAISITGDNSPLHF
>TRBJ2-3|TRBV28|-|many
TGTGCCAGCAGTGGTCTTCTCACAGATACGCAGTATTTT
CASSGLLTDTQYF
>TRBJ2-1|TRBV5-4|-|-
TGTGCCAGCTACCGCGGTGACAATGAGCAGTTCTTC
CASYRGDNEQFF
>TRBJ2-3|TRBV18|TRBD2|many
TGTGCCAGCTCAACTACTAGCGGGGGGCTCACAGATACGCAGTATTTT
CASSTTSGGLTDTQYF
>TRBJ2-1|TRBV14|-|many
TGTGCCAGCAGCCAAGACAGGGGATTCTACAATGAGCAGTTCTTC
CASSQDRGFYNEQFF
>TRBJ1-1|TRBV28|-|many
TGTGCCAGCAGCTCTCGATTAAACACTGAAGCTTTCTTT
CASSSRLNTEAFF
>TRBJ1-1|TRBV19|-|-
TGTGCCAGTAGTATGTCGCCGAACACTGAAGCTTTCTTT
CASSMSPNTEAFF
>TRBJ1-2|TRBV28|-|-
TGTGCCAGCAGTTCCCATCAACAGTACTATGGCTACACCTTC
CASSSHQQYYGYTF
>TRBJ2-1|TRBV7-9|TRBD1|many
TGTGCCAGCAGCACACTGGGGACAGGGAACAATGAGCAGTTCTTC
CASSTLGTGNNEQFF
>TRBJ2-2|TRBV30|-|many
TGTGCCTGGAGAGGAGGGTCCGGGGAGCTGTTTTTT
CAWRGGSGELFF
>TRBJ1-2|TRBV28|-|many
TGTGCCAGCAACGAATCGGGGGCAGGGAGGAGGGGCTACACCTTC
CASNESGAGRRGYTF
>TRBJ2-1|TRBV2|TRBD1|few
TGTGCCAGCATCACTAGGCCGGGACAGGGGGAACGAGGCCACAGGAATGAGCAGTTCTTC
CASITRPGQGERGHRNEQFF
>TRBJ1-1|TRBV5-4|-|many
TGTGCCAGCAGATCGGGACGGGGGAACACTGAAGCTTTCTTT
CASRSGRGNTEAFF
>TRBJ1-5|TRBV15|-|few
TGTGCCACCAGCAGACCGTCTGGCAATCAGCCCCAGCATTTT
CATSRPSGNQPQHF
>TRBJ2-2|TRBV7-2|-|once
TGTGCCAGCAGCTTAGATTCCGGGAGCGCCGGCGGGGAGCTGTTTTTT
CASSLDSGSAGGELFF
>TRBJ2-5|TRBV6-1|TRBD2|many
TGTGCCAGCAGAAACCCCGGGAGGGGAGAGACCCAGTACTTC
CASRNPGRGETQYF
>TRBJ1-1|TRBV28|-|many
TGTGCCAGCAGTTTATGGGCAGGGAACACTGAAGCTTTCTTT
CASSLWAGNTEAFF
>TRBJ2-3|TRBV6-1|-|many
TGTGCCAGCAGTCATAGGGGGGGCACAGATACGCAGTATTTT
CASSHRGGTDTQYF
>TRBJ2-1|TRBV28|-|few
TGTGCCAGCGTCTCGAATTACAATGAGCAGTTCTTC
CASVSNYNEQFF
>TRBJ2-3|TRBV9|-|-
TGTGCCAGCAGCGTAGAAAGAGGGGCAGTTAGCACAGATACGCAGTATTTT
CASSVERGAVSTDTQYF
>TRBJ1-2|TRBV4-1|-|few
TGCGCCAGCAGCCAAGTTGCAAACTTGGAGGGGGACTATGGCTACACCTTC
CASSQVANLEGDYGYTF
>TRBJ1-2|TRBV5-1|-|many
TGCGCCAGCAGCTTGCGTGGAGGCGTTACAGCTAACTATGGCTACACCTTC
CASSLRGGVTANYGYTF
>TRBJ1-5|TRBV27|-|few
TGTGCCAGCAGTTTGTGGGGTGGCAATCAGCCCCAGCATTTT
CASSLWGGNQPQHF
>TRBJ1-1|TRBV20-1|-|-
TGCAGTGCTAGAGATCTGGTACAAGGACCATACACTGAAGCTTTCTTT
CSARDLVQGPYTEAFF
>TRBJ1-4|TRBV29-1|-|-
TGCAGCGTTTACAGGGCTAATGAAAAACTGTTTTTT
CSVYRANEKLFF
>TRBJ2-1|TRBV5-1|TRBD2|many
TGCGCCAGCAGCGGACCAGGACTAGCGGGGAGTTGGAATGAGCAGTTCTTC
CASSGPGLAGSWNEQFF
>TRBJ2-5|TRBV28|-|-
TGTGCCAGCAGCTACGGAGGGTCCCAAGAGACCCAGTACTTC
CASSYGGSQETQYF
>TRBJ2-5|TRBV24-1|-|many
TGTGCCACCAGTGACCCTAGACAGATACAAGAGACCCAGTACTTC
CATSDPRQIQETQYF
>TRBJ1-2|TRBV6-1|TRBD1|-
TGTGCCAGCAGTCTGTACAGGACAGGGGGAAAGGGCGGCTACACCTTC
CASSLYRTGGKGGYTF
>TRBJ1-5|TRBV28|TRBD1|many
TGTGCCAGCAGACCTCAGACAGGGAATAGCAATCAGCCCCAGCATTTT
CASRPQTGNSNQPQHF
>TRBJ2-1|TRBV7-9|-|many
TGTGCCAGCAGCTCGTCCGTGAGCGGAAAGTACAATGAGCAGTTCTTC
CASSSSVSGKYNEQFF